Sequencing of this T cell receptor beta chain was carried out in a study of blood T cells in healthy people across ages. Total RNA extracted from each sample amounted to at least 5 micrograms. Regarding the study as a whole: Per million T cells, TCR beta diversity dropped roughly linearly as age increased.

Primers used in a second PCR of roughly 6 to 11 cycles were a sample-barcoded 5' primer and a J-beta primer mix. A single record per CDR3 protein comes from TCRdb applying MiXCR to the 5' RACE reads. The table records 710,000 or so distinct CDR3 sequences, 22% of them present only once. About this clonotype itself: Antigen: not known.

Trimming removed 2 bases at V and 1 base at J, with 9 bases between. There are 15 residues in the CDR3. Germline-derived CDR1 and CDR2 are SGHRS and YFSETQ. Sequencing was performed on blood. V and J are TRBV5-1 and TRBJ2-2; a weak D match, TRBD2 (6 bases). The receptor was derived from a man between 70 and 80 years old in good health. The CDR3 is CASSFRDLNTGELFF. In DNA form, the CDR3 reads TGCGCCAGCAGCTTCCGGGACTTGAACACCGGGGAGCTGTTTTTT.